This is a list of T cell receptor beta chains from one sample in a study of vaccination effects on CD4 cells after COVID-19. TCRdb's copy holds only in-frame clones and misses some; the assay was immunoSEQ multiplex PCR. The sample lists under 40,000 clones, 70% to 85% occurring once. These TCRs are of unknown antigen specificity. Sequences were derived from CD4+ T cells from PBMCs cultured with HCoV-NL63 spike peptides, sampled after COVID-19 vaccination. These TCRs come from a human donor who received a COVID-19 vaccine. Some clones in this sample may be carry-over from other donors' samples. Both conserved end residues are part of each CDR3. D genes are given only for firm matches. Size is stated for part of the rows, as once, few or many counts, or as a class when the clone is expanded.

d_call: TRBD1
j_call: TRBJ2-5
clone_size: .
v_call: TRBV3-1/TRBV3-2
cdr3_aa: CASSRDRGGETQYF
cdr3_nt: TGTGCCAGCAGCCGAGACAGGGGGGGGGAGACCCAGTACTTC

d_call: TRBD1
j_call: TRBJ1-1
clone_size: .
v_call: TRBV9
cdr3_aa: CASSVGPGTGGATEAFF
cdr3_nt: TGTGCCAGCAGCGTCGGACCCGGGACAGGGGGTGCAACTGAAGCTTTCTTT

d_call: .
j_call: TRBJ2-5
clone_size: .
v_call: TRBV4-1
cdr3_aa: CASSQGLTATLQETQYF
cdr3_nt: TGCGCCAGCAGCCAAGGGTTAACAGCTACCCTCCAAGAGACCCAGTACTTC

d_call: .
j_call: TRBJ2-5
clone_size: .
v_call: TRBV7-9
cdr3_aa: CASSLLRETQYF
cdr3_nt: TGTGCCAGCAGCTTATTACGAGAGACCCAGTACTTC

d_call: TRBD2
j_call: TRBJ2-5
clone_size: .
v_call: TRBV3-1/TRBV3-2
cdr3_aa: CASSQLSGGGAETQYF
cdr3_nt: TGTGCCAGCAGCCAACTAAGCGGGGGGGGCGCGGAGACCCAGTACTTC

d_call: .
j_call: TRBJ2-2
clone_size: .
v_call: TRBV15
cdr3_aa: CATSRVLPRNGGELFF
cdr3_nt: TGTGCCACCAGCAGAGTCCTGCCGAGAAATGGCGGGGAGCTGTTTTTT

d_call: TRBD1
j_call: TRBJ1-1
clone_size: .
v_call: TRBV6-4
cdr3_aa: CASSDPGTGGNTEAFF
cdr3_nt: TGTGCCAGCAGTGACCCGGGGACAGGGGGGAACACTGAAGCTTTCTTT

d_call: .
j_call: TRBJ1-5
clone_size: .
v_call: TRBV6-1
cdr3_aa: CASSESVRVTSNQPQHF
cdr3_nt: TGTGCCAGCAGTGAATCGGTAAGGGTCACTAGCAATCAGCCCCAGCATTTT

d_call: .
j_call: TRBJ1-4
clone_size: .
v_call: TRBV6-2/TRBV6-3
cdr3_aa: CASSYSKGVVEKLFF
cdr3_nt: TGTGCCAGCAGTTACTCGAAAGGGGTGGTCGAAAAACTGTTTTTT

d_call: .
j_call: TRBJ1-1
clone_size: .
v_call: TRBV6-5
cdr3_aa: CASSYGRNTEAFF
cdr3_nt: TGTGCCAGCAGTTACGGCAGGAACACTGAAGCTTTCTTT

d_call: .
j_call: TRBJ2-5
clone_size: .
v_call: TRBV5-1
cdr3_aa: CASSLDAGQRETQYF
cdr3_nt: TGCGCCAGCAGCTTGGATGCGGGGCAGCGGGAGACCCAGTACTTC

d_call: .
j_call: TRBJ1-1
clone_size: .
v_call: TRBV6-5
cdr3_aa: CASSKMTGNTEAFF
cdr3_nt: TGTGCCAGCAGTAAGATGACAGGGAACACTGAAGCTTTCTTT

d_call: TRBD2
j_call: TRBJ2-1
clone_size: .
v_call: TRBV6-1
cdr3_aa: CASSEGLAGGTVYEQFF
cdr3_nt: TGTGCCAGCAGTGAGGGACTAGCGGGGGGGACGGTGTATGAGCAGTTCTTC

d_call: .
j_call: TRBJ2-1
clone_size: few
v_call: TRBV7-2
cdr3_aa: CASSKTPGGNEQFF
cdr3_nt: TGTGCCAGCAGCAAGACCCCAGGAGGGAATGAGCAGTTCTTC

d_call: .
j_call: TRBJ1-3
clone_size: .
v_call: TRBV12-3/TRBV12-4
cdr3_aa: CASSSGNTIYF
cdr3_nt: TGTGCCAGCAGTTCCGGCAACACCATATATTTT

d_call: .
j_call: TRBJ1-5
clone_size: few
v_call: TRBV19
cdr3_aa: CASRQKGPQPQHF
cdr3_nt: TGTGCCAGTAGGCAAAAGGGTCCCCAGCCCCAGCATTTT

d_call: TRBD2
j_call: TRBJ2-2
clone_size: .
v_call: TRBV6-2/TRBV6-3
cdr3_aa: CASSYGLAGLNTGELFF
cdr3_nt: TGTGCCAGCAGTTACGGACTAGCGGGGCTGAACACCGGGGAGCTGTTTTTT

d_call: .
j_call: TRBJ2-2
clone_size: once
v_call: TRBV11-2
cdr3_aa: CASSISNTGELFF
cdr3_nt: TGTGCCAGCAGCATATCTAACACCGGGGAGCTGTTTTTT

d_call: TRBD1
j_call: TRBJ1-4
clone_size: .
v_call: TRBV5-5
cdr3_aa: CASSRGQGANSEKLFF
cdr3_nt: TGTGCCAGCAGCCGGGGACAGGGGGCCAATTCTGAAAAACTGTTTTTT

d_call: .
j_call: TRBJ1-1
clone_size: .
v_call: TRBV6-6
cdr3_aa: CASSYSQGRDTEAFF
cdr3_nt: TGTGCCAGCAGTTACAGTCAAGGCAGGGACACTGAAGCTTTCTTT

d_call: .
j_call: TRBJ1-2
clone_size: .
v_call: TRBV7-2
cdr3_aa: CASSLAENYGYTF
cdr3_nt: TGTGCCAGCAGCTTAGCAGAGAACTATGGCTACACCTTC

d_call: .
j_call: TRBJ1-3
clone_size: .
v_call: TRBV5-5
cdr3_aa: CASSPSRDRGNTIYF
cdr3_nt: TGTGCCAGCAGCCCTTCGCGAGATCGTGGAAACACCATATATTTT

d_call: TRBD1
j_call: TRBJ2-6
clone_size: .
v_call: TRBV3-1/TRBV3-2
cdr3_aa: CASSPGTGKSGANVLTF
cdr3_nt: TGTGCCAGCAGCCCCGGGACAGGGAAATCTGGGGCCAACGTCCTGACTTTC

d_call: .
j_call: TRBJ1-3
clone_size: .
v_call: TRBV4-1
cdr3_aa: CASSQGTVSGNTIYF
cdr3_nt: TGCGCCAGCAGCCAAGGGACAGTCTCTGGAAACACCATATATTTT

d_call: .
j_call: TRBJ1-5
clone_size: once
v_call: TRBV18
cdr3_aa: CASSTNHGGNQPQHF
cdr3_nt: TGTGCCAGCTCTACAAACCACGGGGGCAATCAGCCCCAGCATTTT

d_call: .
j_call: TRBJ1-5
clone_size: .
v_call: TRBV10-3
cdr3_aa: CAIRQGIDNQPQHF
cdr3_nt: TGTGCCATCAGACAGGGAATTGATAATCAGCCCCAGCATTTT

d_call: .
j_call: TRBJ2-2
clone_size: .
v_call: TRBV19
cdr3_aa: CASSIKGTGELFF
cdr3_nt: TGTGCCAGTAGTATTAAGGGCACCGGGGAGCTGTTTTTT

d_call: .
j_call: TRBJ1-1
clone_size: .
v_call: TRBV19
cdr3_aa: CASSILFPGTSVGNTEAFF
cdr3_nt: TGTGCCAGTAGTATACTTTTCCCCGGGACATCCGTCGGTAACACTGAAGCTTTCTTT

d_call: .
j_call: TRBJ1-2
clone_size: few
v_call: TRBV4-3
cdr3_aa: CASSQDRSGSYGYTF
cdr3_nt: TGCGCCAGCAGCCAAGATAGGTCAGGAAGCTATGGCTACACCTTC

d_call: .
j_call: TRBJ1-5
clone_size: .
v_call: TRBV4-1
cdr3_aa: CASSLGRDYSNQPQHF
cdr3_nt: TGCGCCAGCAGCCTTGGGCGGGACTATAGCAATCAGCCCCAGCATTTT

d_call: .
j_call: TRBJ2-6
clone_size: .
v_call: TRBV6-5
cdr3_aa: CASSTGQTGANVLTF
cdr3_nt: TGTGCCAGCAGTACTGGACAGACTGGGGCCAACGTCCTGACTTTC

d_call: TRBD2
j_call: TRBJ2-5
clone_size: .
v_call: TRBV6-5
cdr3_aa: CASSSFGSSGRTQYF
cdr3_nt: TGTGCCAGCAGCTCCTTCGGATCTAGCGGGAGGACCCAGTACTTC

d_call: TRBD1
j_call: TRBJ1-5
clone_size: .
v_call: TRBV5-8
cdr3_aa: CASSRDRGQPQHF
cdr3_nt: TGTGCCAGCAGCAGGGACAGGGGCCAGCCCCAGCATTTT

d_call: .
j_call: TRBJ1-6
clone_size: .
v_call: TRBV2
cdr3_aa: CASTRGASAYNSPLHF
cdr3_nt: TGTGCCAGCACCCGGGGGGCGAGTGCCTATAATTCACCCCTCCACTTT

d_call: .
j_call: TRBJ2-3
clone_size: .
v_call: TRBV7-3
cdr3_aa: CASSVTRRDTQYF
cdr3_nt: TGTGCCAGCAGCGTTACACGTAGGGATACGCAGTATTTT

d_call: .
j_call: TRBJ1-1
clone_size: .
v_call: TRBV3-1/TRBV3-2
cdr3_aa: CASSHRGRSTEAFF
cdr3_nt: TGTGCCAGCAGCCACAGGGGCCGGAGCACTGAAGCTTTCTTT

d_call: .
j_call: TRBJ1-2
clone_size: .
v_call: TRBV5-1
cdr3_aa: CASSLEGHGYTF
cdr3_nt: TGCGCCAGCAGCTTGGAAGGGCACGGCTACACCTTC

d_call: .
j_call: TRBJ2-3
clone_size: .
v_call: TRBV18
cdr3_aa: CASSPQHSTDTQYF
cdr3_nt: TGTGCCAGCTCACCACAGCATAGCACAGATACGCAGTATTTT

d_call: .
j_call: TRBJ1-1
clone_size: .
v_call: TRBV9
cdr3_aa: CASSPPGNTEAFF
cdr3_nt: TGTGCCAGCAGCCCCCCAGGGAACACTGAAGCTTTCTTT

d_call: .
j_call: TRBJ1-2
clone_size: .
v_call: TRBV7-2
cdr3_aa: CASSFQQASSMGYTF
cdr3_nt: TGTGCCAGCAGCTTCCAACAGGCCTCCTCTATGGGCTACACCTTC

d_call: TRBD1
j_call: TRBJ1-2
clone_size: .
v_call: TRBV30
cdr3_aa: CAWGTGGAFYGYTF
cdr3_nt: TGTGCCTGGGGAACAGGGGGCGCCTTCTATGGCTACACCTTC

d_call: .
j_call: TRBJ1-2
clone_size: .
v_call: TRBV6-6
cdr3_aa: CASIPRSGYGYTF
cdr3_nt: TGTGCCAGCATCCCGAGGTCAGGCTATGGCTACACCTTC

d_call: TRBD1
j_call: TRBJ1-2
clone_size: .
v_call: TRBV4-3
cdr3_aa: CASSQSSGTGVGYTF
cdr3_nt: TGCGCCAGCAGCCAAAGCTCCGGGACAGGGGTTGGCTACACCTTC

d_call: .
j_call: TRBJ2-6
clone_size: .
v_call: TRBV24-1
cdr3_aa: CATSDSPGRPSSGANVLTF
cdr3_nt: TGTGCCACCAGTGACTCTCCGGGACGGCCTTCTTCGGGGGCCAACGTCCTGACTTTC

d_call: .
j_call: TRBJ2-3
clone_size: .
v_call: TRBV6-1
cdr3_aa: CASRGAPDTQYF
cdr3_nt: TGTGCCAGTCGGGGGGCTCCGGATACGCAGTATTTT

d_call: .
j_call: TRBJ2-1
clone_size: .
v_call: TRBV28
cdr3_aa: CASPRQVGNEQFF
cdr3_nt: TGTGCCAGCCCCAGGCAGGTTGGGAATGAGCAGTTCTTC